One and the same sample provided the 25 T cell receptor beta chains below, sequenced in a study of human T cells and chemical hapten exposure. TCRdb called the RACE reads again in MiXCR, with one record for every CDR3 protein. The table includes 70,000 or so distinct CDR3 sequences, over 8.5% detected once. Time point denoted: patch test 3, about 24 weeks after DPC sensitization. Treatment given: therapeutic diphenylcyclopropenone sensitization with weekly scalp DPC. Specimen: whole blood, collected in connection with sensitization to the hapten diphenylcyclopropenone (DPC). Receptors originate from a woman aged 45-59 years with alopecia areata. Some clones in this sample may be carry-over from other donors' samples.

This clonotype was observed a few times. CDR3 in amino acids: CASSRDRESPLHF. Here the CDR3 DNA reads TGTGCCAGCAGCCGGGACAGGGAGTCACCCCTCCACTTT. The chain recombines TRBV7-6 with TRBJ1-6; 9 nucleotides agree with TRBD1. Trimming removed 5 bases from V and 10 bases from J; junction bases left unmatched: 3. The CDR3 runs 13 residues. CDR1 is SGHVS, CDR2 FNYEAQ, per germline.

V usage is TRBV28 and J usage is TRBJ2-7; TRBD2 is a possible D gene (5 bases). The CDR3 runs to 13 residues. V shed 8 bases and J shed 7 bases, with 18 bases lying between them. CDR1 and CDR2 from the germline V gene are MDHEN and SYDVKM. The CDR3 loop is CASQTGSPGEQYF. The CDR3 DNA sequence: TGTGCCAGCCAAACCGGTTCCCCGGGAGAGCAGTACTTC.

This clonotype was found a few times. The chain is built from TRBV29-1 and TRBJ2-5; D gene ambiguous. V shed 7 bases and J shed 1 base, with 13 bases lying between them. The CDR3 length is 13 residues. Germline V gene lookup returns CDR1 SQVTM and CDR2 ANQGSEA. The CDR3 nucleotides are TGCAGCGCTCGCTATTGGGTCCAAGAGACCCAGTACTTC. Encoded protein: CSARYWVQETQYF.

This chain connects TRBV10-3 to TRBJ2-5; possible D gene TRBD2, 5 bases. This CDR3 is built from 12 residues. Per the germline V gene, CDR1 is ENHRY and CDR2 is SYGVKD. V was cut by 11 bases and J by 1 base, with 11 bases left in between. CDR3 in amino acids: CAASSPQETQYF. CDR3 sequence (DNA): TGTGCCGCTTCTAGCCCCCAAGAGACCCAGTACTTC.

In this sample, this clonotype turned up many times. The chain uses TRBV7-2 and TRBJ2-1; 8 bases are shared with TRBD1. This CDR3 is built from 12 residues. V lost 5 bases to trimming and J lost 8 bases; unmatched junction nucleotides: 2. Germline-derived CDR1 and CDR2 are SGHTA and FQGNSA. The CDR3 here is CASSRQGHEQFF. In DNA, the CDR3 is TGTGCCAGCAGCCGACAGGGGCATGAGCAGTTCTTC.

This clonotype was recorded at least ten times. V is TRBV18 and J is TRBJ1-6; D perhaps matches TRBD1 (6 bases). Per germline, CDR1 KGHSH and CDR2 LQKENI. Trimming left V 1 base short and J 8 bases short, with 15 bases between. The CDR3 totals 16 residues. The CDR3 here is CASSPLGHGNDSPLHF. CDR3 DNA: TGTGCCAGCTCACCACTGGGACACGGTAACGATTCACCCCTCCACTTT.

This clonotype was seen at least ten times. For the CDR3, the DNA is TGTGCCAGCAGTAACTACGGGCGAGGCGATGAAAAACTGTTTTTT. Translating gives CASSNYGRGDEKLFF. This chain joins TRBV27 and TRBJ1-4; D is uncertain. The CDR3 consists of 15 residues. Germline V lookup: CDR1 MNHEY, CDR2 SMNVEV (reference sequence). The V end lost 5 bases, the J end lost 6 bases, and 16 bases lay between the germline ends.

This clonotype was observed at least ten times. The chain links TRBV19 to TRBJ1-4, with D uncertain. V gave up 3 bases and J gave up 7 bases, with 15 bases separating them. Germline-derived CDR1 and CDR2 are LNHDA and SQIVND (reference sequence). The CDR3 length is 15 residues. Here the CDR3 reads CASSIIGEPIEKLFF. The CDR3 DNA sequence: TGTGCCAGTAGTATTATCGGCGAACCTATTGAAAAACTGTTTTTT.

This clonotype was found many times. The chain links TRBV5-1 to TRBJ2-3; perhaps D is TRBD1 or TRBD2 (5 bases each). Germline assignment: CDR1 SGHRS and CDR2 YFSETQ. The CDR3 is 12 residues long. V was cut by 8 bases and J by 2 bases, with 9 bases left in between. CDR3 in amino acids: CASWDATDTQYF. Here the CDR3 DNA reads TGCGCCAGTTGGGACGCCACAGATACGCAGTATTTT. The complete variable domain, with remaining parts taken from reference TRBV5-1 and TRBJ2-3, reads KAGVTQTPRYLIKTRGQQVTLSCSPISGHRSVSWYQQTPGQGLQFLFEYFSETQRNKGNFPGRFSGRQFSNSRSEMNVSTLELGDSALYLCASWDATDTQYFGPGTRLTVL.

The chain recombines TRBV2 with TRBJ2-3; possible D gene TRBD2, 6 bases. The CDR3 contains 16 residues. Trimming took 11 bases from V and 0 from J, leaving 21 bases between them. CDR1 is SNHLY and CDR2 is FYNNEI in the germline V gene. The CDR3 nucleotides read TGTGCCGGCGAGAATTATGGGGGGAGGAGCACAGATACGCAGTATTTT. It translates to CAGENYGGRSTDTQYF.

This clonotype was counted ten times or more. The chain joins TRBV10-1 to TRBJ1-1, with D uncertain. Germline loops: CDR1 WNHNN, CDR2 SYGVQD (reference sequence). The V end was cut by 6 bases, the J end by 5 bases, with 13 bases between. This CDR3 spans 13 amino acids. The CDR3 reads CASREDGGTEAFF. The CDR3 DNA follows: TGCGCCAGCAGAGAGGACGGTGGAACTGAAGCTTTCTTT.

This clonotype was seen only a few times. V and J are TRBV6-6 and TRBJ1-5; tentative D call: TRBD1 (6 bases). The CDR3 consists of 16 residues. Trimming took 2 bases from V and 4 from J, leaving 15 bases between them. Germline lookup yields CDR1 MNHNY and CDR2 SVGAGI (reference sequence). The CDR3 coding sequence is TGTGCCAGCAGTTACCCTGGGACAACCACAAATCAGCCCCAGCATTTT. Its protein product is CASSYPGTTTNQPQHF.

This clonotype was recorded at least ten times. The chain's CDR3 is CASSLSFHRVHYGYTF. CDR3 sequence (DNA): TGTGCCAGCAGTTTATCGTTTCACAGGGTTCACTATGGCTACACCTTC. This chain connects TRBV27 to TRBJ1-2, with TRBD1 as a possible D gene (6 bases). V was pared by 0 bases and J by 3 bases, with 14 bases between. The CDR3 runs 16 residues. CDR1 is MNHEY and CDR2 is SMNVEV in the germline V gene (reference sequence).

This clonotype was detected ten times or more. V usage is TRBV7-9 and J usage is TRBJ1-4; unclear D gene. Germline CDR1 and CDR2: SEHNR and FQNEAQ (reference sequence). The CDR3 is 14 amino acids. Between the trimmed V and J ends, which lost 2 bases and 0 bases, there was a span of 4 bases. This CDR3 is CASSLMATNEKLFF. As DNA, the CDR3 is TGTGCCAGCAGCTTAATGGCAACTAATGAAAAACTGTTTTTT.

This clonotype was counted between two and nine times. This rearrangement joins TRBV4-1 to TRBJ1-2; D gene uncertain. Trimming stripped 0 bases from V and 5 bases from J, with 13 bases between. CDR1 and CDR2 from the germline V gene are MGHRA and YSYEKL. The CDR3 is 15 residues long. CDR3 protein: CASSQDLLGEYGYTF. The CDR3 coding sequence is TGCGCCAGCAGCCAAGATCTTCTTGGAGAGTATGGCTACACCTTC.

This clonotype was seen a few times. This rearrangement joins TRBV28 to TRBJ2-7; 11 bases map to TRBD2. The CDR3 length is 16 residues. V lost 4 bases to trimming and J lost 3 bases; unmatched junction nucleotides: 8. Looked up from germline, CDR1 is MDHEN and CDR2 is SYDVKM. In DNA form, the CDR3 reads TGTGCCAGCAGTTCCGCCGGGACTAGCGGACTCTACGAGCAGTACTTC. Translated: CASSSAGTSGLYEQYF.

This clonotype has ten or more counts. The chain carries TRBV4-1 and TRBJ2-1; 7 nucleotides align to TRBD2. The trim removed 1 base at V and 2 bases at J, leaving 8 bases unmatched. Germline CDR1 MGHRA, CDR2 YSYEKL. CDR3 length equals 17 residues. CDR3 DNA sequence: TGCGCCAGCAGCCAAGCCACGGGGGGAATCCCCTACAATGAGCAGTTCTTC. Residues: CASSQATGGIPYNEQFF.

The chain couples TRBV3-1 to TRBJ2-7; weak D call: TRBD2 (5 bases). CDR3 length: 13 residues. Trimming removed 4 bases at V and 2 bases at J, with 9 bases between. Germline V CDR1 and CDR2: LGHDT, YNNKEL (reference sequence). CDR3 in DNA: TGTGCCAGCAGCCCCGGGAAAACCTACGAGCAGTACTTC. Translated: CASSPGKTYEQYF.

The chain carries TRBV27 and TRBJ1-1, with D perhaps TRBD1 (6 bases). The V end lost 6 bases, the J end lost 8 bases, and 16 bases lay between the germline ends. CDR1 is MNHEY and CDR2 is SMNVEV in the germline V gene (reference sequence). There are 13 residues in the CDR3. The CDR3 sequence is CASSLPSRGEAFF. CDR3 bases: TGTGCCAGCAGCCTCCCAAGCAGGGGCGAAGCTTTCTTT.

The chain's CDR3 is CASSLMASGGAGGELFF. CDR3 sequence (DNA): TGTGCCAGCAGTTTAATGGCTAGCGGGGGGGCTGGCGGGGAGCTGTTTTTT. The chain has TRBV27 and TRBJ2-2, with TRBD2 matching 12 bases. This CDR3 has 17 amino acids. CDR1 is MNHEY, CDR2 SMNVEV, per germline (reference sequence). Trimming at V came to 2 bases and at J to 7 bases, leaving 8 bases not matched to a gene.

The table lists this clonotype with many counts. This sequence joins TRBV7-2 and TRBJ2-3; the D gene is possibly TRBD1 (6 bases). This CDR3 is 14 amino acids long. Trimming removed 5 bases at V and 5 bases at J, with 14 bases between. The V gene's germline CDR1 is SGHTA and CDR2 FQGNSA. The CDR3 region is CASSPGQPEDTQYF. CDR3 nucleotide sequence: TGTGCCAGCAGCCCCGGACAGCCAGAAGATACGCAGTATTTT.

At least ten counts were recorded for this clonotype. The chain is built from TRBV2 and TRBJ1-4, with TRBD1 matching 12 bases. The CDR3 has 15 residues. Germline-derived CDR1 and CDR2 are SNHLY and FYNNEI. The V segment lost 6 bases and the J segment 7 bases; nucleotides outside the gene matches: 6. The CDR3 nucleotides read TGTGCCAGCAGGGGACAGGGGGCGCGGGGTGAAAAACTGTTTTTT. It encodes CASRGQGARGEKLFF.

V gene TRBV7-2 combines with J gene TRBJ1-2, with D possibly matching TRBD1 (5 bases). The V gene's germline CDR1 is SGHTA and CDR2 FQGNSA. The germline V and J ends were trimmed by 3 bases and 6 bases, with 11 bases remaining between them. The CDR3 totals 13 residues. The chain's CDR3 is CASSFSQGHGYTF. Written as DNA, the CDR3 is TGTGCCAGCAGCTTTAGCCAGGGCCATGGCTACACCTTC.

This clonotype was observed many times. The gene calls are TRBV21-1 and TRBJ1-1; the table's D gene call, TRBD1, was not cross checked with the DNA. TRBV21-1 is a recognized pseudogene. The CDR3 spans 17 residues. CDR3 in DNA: TGTGCCAGCAGCAAAAGCGACAGCCTCGAGGAGAACACTGAAGCTTTCTTT. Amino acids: CASSKSDSLEENTEAFF.

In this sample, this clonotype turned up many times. CDR3 region: CATKLGTSGVDEQFF. The CDR3 DNA reads as TGTGCCACTAAGCTCGGGACTAGCGGGGTAGATGAGCAGTTCTTC. The V and J genes are TRBV10-3 and TRBJ2-1; 13 bases line up with TRBD2. Per germline, CDR1 ENHRY and CDR2 SYGVKD. The CDR3 is 15 residues long. The V segment lost 10 bases and the J segment 8 bases; nucleotides outside the gene matches: 11.